The clone carrying this T cell receptor (beta chain) was detected ten times or more. The antigen is undetermined. This specimen belongs to a study of T cells after posttransplantation cyclophosphamide. Sequencing used immunoSEQ multiplex PCR; TCRdb keeps in-frame clones, though not all of them. This sample has just over 25,000 clones and no singletons, with about 1.5% in the ten largest. The CDR3 extends over 14 amino acids. V shed 4 bases and J shed 2 bases, with 8 bases lying between them. Germline assignment: CDR1 WNHNN and CDR2 SYGVQD (reference sequence). Findings of the study overall: Tissue-infiltrating T cells from skin or gut overlapped little with blood T cells. Recipient CMV seropositivity and CMV reactivation strongly tracked TRB clonality.

Material: PBMCs. The J gene is TRBJ2-2, the V gene TRBV10-1; unclear D gene. The sequence was obtained from a man aged 45 to 65 in good health, CMV-negative, and a related stem cell transplant donor. CDR3 sequence reads: CASSASSNTGELFF. DNA of the CDR3: TGCGCCAGCAGTGCGTCCAGTAACACCGGGGAGCTGTTTTTT.